Only a few counts were recorded for the clone carrying this T cell receptor (beta chain). Its specificity is not known. This entry comes from a study of T cell repertoires in cytomegalovirus infection. Study findings and constraints: People with CMV and the relevant HLA were identified by cumulative public TCR beta family frequency. Across the ex vivo response, the dominant clonotypes were HLA-C-restricted CMV-specific TCR beta clonotypes.

One entry per CDR3 protein results from TCRdb running MiXCR on the reads. In the table there are 900,000 to 950,000 distinct CDR3 sequences, about a third of which are singletons. V lost 6 bases and J lost 4; bases outside the gene matches: 5. The length of the CDR3 is 15 residues. Per germline, CDR1 MNHNY and CDR2 SVGAGI (reference sequence). J is TRBJ2-1 and V is TRBV6-6, with TRBD2 matching 11 bases. The source material was cultured CD8+ T cells from PBMCs, sampled from culture after CMV antigen stimulation. The clonotype was recovered from a human donor in good health (CMV status not recorded). Some clones in this sample may be carry-over from other donors' samples. In nucleotides, the CDR3 is TGTGCCAGCAGGCCACTAGCGGGGGAGTACAATGAGCAGTTCTTC. This gives the protein CASRPLAGEYNEQFF.